Listed below are T cell receptor beta chains from one sample, sequenced in a study of CD8 T cells in Susac syndrome. TCRdb passed the immunoSEQ multiplex PCR reads through MiXCR, listing each CDR3 protein once. The sample carries 150,000 to 200,000 distinct CDR3 sequences, over 85% recorded once. The source material was CD4+ T cells from PBMCs. These receptors were obtained from a human donor in good health. The CDR3 runs from the conserved cysteine through the conserved F or W. D genes are given only for firm matches. Clone size is not always given. Where it is, it says once, few, many or a class for expanded clones.

>TRBJ1-1|TRBV6-2/TRBV6-3|-|-
TGTGCCAGCACCGCAGGGTATCTTGAAGCTTTCTTT
CASTAGYLEAFF
>TRBJ2-5|TRBV7-9|-|-
TGTGCCAGCAGTGCGGGACAGCCACTATCTCAGACCCAGTACTTC
CASSAGQPLSQTQYF
>TRBJ2-5|TRBV5-4|-|-
TGTGCCAGCAGCTTGGGGAAATCGGGACTCGCTCAAGAGACCCAGTACTTC
CASSLGKSGLAQETQYF
>TRBJ2-7|TRBV7-2|-|TRBD2
TGTGCCAGCAGCCCCTCCCTAGCGGGAGGTGATGAGCAGTACTTC
CASSPSLAGGDEQYF
>TRBJ2-7|TRBV3-1|-|-
TGTGCCAGCAGCCACGACAGCTACGAGCAGTACTTC
CASSHDSYEQYF
>TRBJ1-4|TRBV27|-|-
TGTGCCAGCAGTTCCCCCCTTAAGGGGGGAAAACTGTTTTTT
CASSSPLKGGKLFF
>TRBJ1-5|TRBV30|-|TRBD1
TGTGCCTGGAGTCCGCCGGGACAGGTTCTCCGACCCCAGCATTTT
CAWSPPGQVLRPQHF
>TRBJ2-3|TRBV9|-|-
TGTGCCAGCAGCGTAGCGACAGGAGATACGCAGTATTTT
CASSVATGDTQYF
>TRBJ1-3|TRBV23-1|-|TRBD1
TGCGCCAGCAGTCAATCGGGACAGGGGGCTTCTAACACCATATATTTT
CASSQSGQGASNTIYF
>TRBJ2-3|TRBV4-3|-|-
TGCGCCAGCAGCCAAGGGCAGGGAATAGGTACGCAGTATTTT
CASSQGQGIGTQYF
>TRBJ2-1|TRBV5-1|-|-
TGCGCCAGCAGCTTGGGCTGGGAAACTAGCTCCTACAATGAGCAGTTCTTC
CASSLGWETSSYNEQFF
>TRBJ2-3|TRBV29-1|-|TRBD1
TGCAGCGAATCGACAGGGAGCACAGATACGCAGTATTTT
CSESTGSTDTQYF
>TRBJ2-3|TRBV18|-|TRBD1
TGTGCCAGCTCACTTAGGGGGCCAGATACGCAGTATTTT
CASSLRGPDTQYF
>TRBJ2-2|TRBV30|-|-
TGCGCCTGGAACCCGGGGCTAGTGAACACCGGGGAGCTGTTTTTT
CAWNPGLVNTGELFF
>TRBJ2-5|TRBV9|-|-
TGTGCCAGCAGCGTAGGTGGCGGCCAAGAGACCCAGTACTTC
CASSVGGGQETQYF
>TRBJ1-2|TRBV12-3/TRBV12-4|-|TRBD1
TGTGCCAGCAGGCCCGCCGGGACAGGGAATCGGGGTGGCTACACCTTC
CASRPAGTGNRGGYTF
>TRBJ2-2|TRBV29-1|-|-
TGCAGCGTTGTAGGTAGACAAAACACCGGGGAGCTGTTTTTT
CSVVGRQNTGELFF
>TRBJ1-2|TRBV7-6|-|-
TGTGCCAGCAGCTTAGGATCGAGGGATGGCTACACCTTC
CASSLGSRDGYTF
>TRBJ1-5|TRBV12-3/TRBV12-4|once|TRBD1
TGTGCCAGCAGTGCCGGGACAGGGTCATATCAGCCCCAGCATTTT
CASSAGTGSYQPQHF
>TRBJ1-1|TRBV30|-|TRBD1
TGTGCCTGGGACAGGGGGCTGATGACTGAAGCTTTCTTT
CAWDRGLMTEAFF
>TRBJ2-5|TRBV5-1|-|-
TGCGCCAGCAGGTCGGAAGAAGAGACCCAGTACTTC
CASRSEEETQYF
>TRBJ2-7|TRBV4-3|-|TRBD1
TGCGCCAGCAGCCAAAAGACAGGGGACGAGCAGTACTTC
CASSQKTGDEQYF